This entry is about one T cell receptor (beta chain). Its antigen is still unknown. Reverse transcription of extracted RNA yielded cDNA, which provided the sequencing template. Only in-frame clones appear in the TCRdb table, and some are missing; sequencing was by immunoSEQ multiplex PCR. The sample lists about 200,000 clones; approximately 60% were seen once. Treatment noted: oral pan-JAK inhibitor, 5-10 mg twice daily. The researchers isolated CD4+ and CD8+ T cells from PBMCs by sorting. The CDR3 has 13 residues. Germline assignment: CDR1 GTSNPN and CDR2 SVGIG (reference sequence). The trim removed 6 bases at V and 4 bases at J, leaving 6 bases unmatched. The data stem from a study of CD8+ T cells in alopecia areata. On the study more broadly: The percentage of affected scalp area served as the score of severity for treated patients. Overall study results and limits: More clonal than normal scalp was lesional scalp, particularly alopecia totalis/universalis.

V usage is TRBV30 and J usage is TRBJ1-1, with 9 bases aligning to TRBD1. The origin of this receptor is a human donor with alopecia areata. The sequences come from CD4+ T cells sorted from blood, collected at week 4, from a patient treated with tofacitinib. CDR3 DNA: TGTGCCTGTAATACAGGGGGCCGCACTGAAGCTTTCTTT. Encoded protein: CACNTGGRTEAFF. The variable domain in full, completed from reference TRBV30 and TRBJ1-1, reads SQTIHQWPATLVQPVGSPLSLECTVEGTSNPNLYWYRQAAGRGLQLLFYSVGIGQISSEVPQNLSASRPQDRQFILSSKKLLLSDSGFYLCACNTGGRTEAFFGQGTRLTVV.